This T cell receptor beta chain derives from a study of blood T cell repertoires in COVID-19. Study overall: COVID-19 samples collected from the United States, Italy and Spain covered acute and convalescent phases. PBMCs, B-cell-depleted T cells, or T cells were the source of the cDNA or gDNA that made up the material.

In the original workflow: Reference gene primer amplification gave estimated nucleated cell counts. Clones were read by immunoSEQ multiplex PCR, and TCRdb kept only the in-frame ones, dropping some. V and J calls and clone size come straight from that table; D and trimming were deduced from the DNA. Among about 42,000 clones listed, 88% were seen once. The sequenced material came from peripheral blood. This TCR came from a human donor in a cohort sampled during active COVID-19.

Here the CDR3 reads CASRFCETAPGTEAFF. The CDR3 bases are TGTGCAAGTCGCTTCTGTGAAACAGCCCCCGGCACTGAAGCTTTCTTT. This chain links TRBV12-2 with TRBJ1-1; no DNA check was done on the table's D call, TRBD1. TRBV12-2 corresponds to a pseudogene. This CDR3 has 16 residues.